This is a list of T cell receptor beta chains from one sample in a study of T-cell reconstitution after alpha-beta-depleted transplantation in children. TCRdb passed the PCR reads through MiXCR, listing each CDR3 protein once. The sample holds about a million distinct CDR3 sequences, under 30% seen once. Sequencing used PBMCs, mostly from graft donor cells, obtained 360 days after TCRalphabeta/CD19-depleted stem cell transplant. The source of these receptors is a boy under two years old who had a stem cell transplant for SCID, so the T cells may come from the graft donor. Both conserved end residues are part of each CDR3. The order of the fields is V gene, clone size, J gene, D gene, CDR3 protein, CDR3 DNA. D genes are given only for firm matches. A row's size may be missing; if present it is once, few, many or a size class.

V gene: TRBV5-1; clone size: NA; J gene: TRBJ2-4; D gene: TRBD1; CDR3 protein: CASSLGPGQFQYF; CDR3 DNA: TGCGCCAGCAGCTTGGGGCCGGGACAGTTTCAGTACTTC
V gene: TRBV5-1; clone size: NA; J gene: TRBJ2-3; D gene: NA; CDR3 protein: CASSGALEPPVRTDTQYF; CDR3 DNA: TGCGCCAGCAGCGGGGCACTGGAACCCCCTGTTCGCACAGATACGCAGTATTTT
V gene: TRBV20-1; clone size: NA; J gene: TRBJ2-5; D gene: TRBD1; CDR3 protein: CRAGPGQGVQETQYF; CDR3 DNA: TGCAGAGCTGGACCGGGACAGGGTGTCCAGGAGACCCAGTACTTC
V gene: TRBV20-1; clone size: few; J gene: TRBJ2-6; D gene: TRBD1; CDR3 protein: CSARVTPGQGIIGGANVLTF; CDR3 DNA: TGCAGTGCTAGAGTAACCCCGGGACAGGGGATAATCGGTGGGGCCAACGTCCTGACTTTC
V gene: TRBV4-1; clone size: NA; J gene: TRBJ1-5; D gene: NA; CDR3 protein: CASSQEVAVNQPQHF; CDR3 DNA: TGCGCCAGCAGCCAAGAGGTGGCAGTCAATCAGCCCCAGCATTTT
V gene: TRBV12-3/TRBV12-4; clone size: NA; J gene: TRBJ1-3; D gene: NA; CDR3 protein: CASSSAFTIYF; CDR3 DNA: TGTGCCAGCAGTTCAGCCTTCACCATATATTTT
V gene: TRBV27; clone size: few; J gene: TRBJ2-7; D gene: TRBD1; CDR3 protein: CASSSGTGLSYEQYF; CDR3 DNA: TGTGCCAGCAGTTCCGGGACAGGGTTATCCTACGAGCAGTACTTC
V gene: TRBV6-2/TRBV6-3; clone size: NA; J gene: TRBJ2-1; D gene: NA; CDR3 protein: CASSYQGSSYNEQFF; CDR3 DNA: TGTGCCAGCAGTTATCAAGGGAGCTCCTACAATGAGCAGTTCTTC
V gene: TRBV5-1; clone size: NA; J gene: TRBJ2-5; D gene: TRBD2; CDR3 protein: CASSLVPRGNSQETQYF; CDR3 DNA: TGCGCCAGCAGCTTGGTTCCGCGGGGGAACTCTCAAGAGACCCAGTACTTC
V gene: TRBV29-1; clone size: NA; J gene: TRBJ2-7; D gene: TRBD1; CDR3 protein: CSVNRDRAFGEQYF; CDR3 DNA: TGCAGCGTCAACCGGGACAGGGCCTTCGGCGAGCAGTACTTC
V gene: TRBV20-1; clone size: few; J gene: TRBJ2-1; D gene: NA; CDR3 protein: CSARFYRTTYNEQFF; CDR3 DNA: TGCAGTGCTAGGTTCTACAGGACGACCTACAATGAGCAGTTCTTC
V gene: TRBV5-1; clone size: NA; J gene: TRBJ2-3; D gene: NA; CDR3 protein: CASSGREVDTQYF; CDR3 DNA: TGCGCCAGCAGCGGCAGGGAAGTCGATACGCAGTATTTT
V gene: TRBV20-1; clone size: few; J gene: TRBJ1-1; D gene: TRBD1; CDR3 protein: CSAPPATGKIEAFF; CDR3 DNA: TGCAGTGCTCCGCCCGCGACAGGGAAAATTGAAGCTTTCTTT
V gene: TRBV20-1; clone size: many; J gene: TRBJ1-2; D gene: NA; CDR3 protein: CSARESYGYTF; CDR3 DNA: TGCAGTGCTAGGGAAAGTTATGGCTACACCTTC
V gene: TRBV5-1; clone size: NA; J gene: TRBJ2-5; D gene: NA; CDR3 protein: CASSLWNSQYQETQYF; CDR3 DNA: TGCGCCAGCAGCTTGTGGAATAGCCAATACCAAGAGACCCAGTACTTC
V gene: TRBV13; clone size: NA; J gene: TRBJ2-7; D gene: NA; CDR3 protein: CASSPHPGVSFSYEQYF; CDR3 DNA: TGTGCCAGCAGCCCCCACCCGGGGGTCTCCTTCTCCTACGAGCAGTACTTC
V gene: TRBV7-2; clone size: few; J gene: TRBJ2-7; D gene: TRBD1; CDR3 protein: CASSSRISRDRFF; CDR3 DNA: TGTGCCAGCAGCTCTCGTATATCCCGGGACAGGTTCTTC
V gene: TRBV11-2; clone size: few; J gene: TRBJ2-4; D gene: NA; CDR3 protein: CASSIATAKNIQYF; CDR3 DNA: TGTGCCAGCAGCATTGCTACAGCCAAAAACATTCAGTACTTC
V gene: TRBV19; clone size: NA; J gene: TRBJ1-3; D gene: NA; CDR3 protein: CAAGLSGNTIYF; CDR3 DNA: TGTGCGGCGGGACTCTCTGGAAACACCATATATTTT
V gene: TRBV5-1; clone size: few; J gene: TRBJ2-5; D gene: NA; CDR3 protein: CASSSLRQAEETQYF; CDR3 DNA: TGCGCCAGCAGCTCCCTCCGACAGGCCGAAGAGACCCAGTACTTC
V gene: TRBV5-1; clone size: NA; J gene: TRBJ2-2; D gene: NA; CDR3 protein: CASKIANTGELFF; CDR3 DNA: TGCGCCAGCAAGATCGCGAACACCGGGGAGCTGTTTTTT
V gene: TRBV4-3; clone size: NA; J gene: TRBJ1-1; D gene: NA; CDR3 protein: CASSQGSGRTEAFF; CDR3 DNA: TGCGCCAGCAGCCAAGGTTCAGGGAGGACTGAAGCTTTCTTT
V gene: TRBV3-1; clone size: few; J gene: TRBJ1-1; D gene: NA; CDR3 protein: CASSHGSTEAFF; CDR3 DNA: TGTGCCAGCAGCCATGGAAGCACTGAAGCTTTCTTT
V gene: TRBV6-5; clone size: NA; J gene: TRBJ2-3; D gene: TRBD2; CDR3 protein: CASSYLAGGLDTQYF; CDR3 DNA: TGTGCCAGCAGTTACTTAGCGGGGGGCCTAGATACGCAGTATTTT
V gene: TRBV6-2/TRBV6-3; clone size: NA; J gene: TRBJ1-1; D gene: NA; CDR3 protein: CASSYTFYAFF; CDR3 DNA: TGTGCCAGCAGTTACACGTTCTACGCTTTCTTT
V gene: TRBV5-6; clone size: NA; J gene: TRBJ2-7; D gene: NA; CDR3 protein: CASSLGDYFGEQYF; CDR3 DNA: TGTGCCAGCAGCTTGGGTGACTACTTCGGGGAGCAGTACTTC
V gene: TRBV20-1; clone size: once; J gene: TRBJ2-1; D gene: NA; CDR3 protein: CSAREGGGKEQFF; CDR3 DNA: TGCAGTGCTAGAGAGGGGGGGGGCAAGGAGCAGTTCTTC
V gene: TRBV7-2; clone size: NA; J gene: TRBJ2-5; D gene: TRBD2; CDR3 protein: CASSLARSGAGVRETQYF; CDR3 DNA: TGTGCCAGCAGCTTAGCGCGGTCGGGAGCGGGGGTGCGAGAGACCCAGTACTTC
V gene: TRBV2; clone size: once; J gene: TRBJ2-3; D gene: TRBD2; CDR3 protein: CASRLPPAGPRDTQYF; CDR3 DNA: TGTGCCAGCAGGCTCCCCCCAGCGGGGCCCCGGGATACGCAGTATTTT
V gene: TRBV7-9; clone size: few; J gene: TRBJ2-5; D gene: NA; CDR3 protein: CASSSSKGWETQYF; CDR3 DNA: TGTGCCAGCAGCTCCTCCAAAGGATGGGAGACCCAGTACTTC
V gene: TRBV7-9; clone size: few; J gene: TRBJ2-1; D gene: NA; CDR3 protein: CASSLRAQAEQFF; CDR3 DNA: TGTGCCAGCAGCCTACGGGCGCAAGCTGAGCAGTTCTTC
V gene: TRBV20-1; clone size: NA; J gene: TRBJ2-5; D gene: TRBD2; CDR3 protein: CSAWLAGGSPETQYF; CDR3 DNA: TGCAGTGCTTGGCTAGCGGGGGGGTCCCCAGAGACCCAGTACTTC
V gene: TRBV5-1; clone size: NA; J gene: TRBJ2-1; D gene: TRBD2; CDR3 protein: CASSPGLAGRGEQFF; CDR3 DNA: TGCGCCAGCAGTCCTGGGCTAGCGGGGAGGGGTGAGCAGTTCTTC
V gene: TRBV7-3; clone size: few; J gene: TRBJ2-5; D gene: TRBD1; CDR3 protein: CASSLRDRKETQYF; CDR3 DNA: TGTGCCAGCAGCTTACGGGACAGAAAAGAGACCCAGTACTTC
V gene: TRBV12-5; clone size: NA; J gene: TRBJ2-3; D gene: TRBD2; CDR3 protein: CASGASGTTDTQYF; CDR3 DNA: TGTGCTAGTGGGGCGAGCGGGACCACAGATACGCAGTATTTT
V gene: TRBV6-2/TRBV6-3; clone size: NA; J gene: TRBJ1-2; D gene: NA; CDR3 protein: CASSYSAGSDGYTF; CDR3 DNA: TGTGCCAGCAGTTACTCAGCAGGGTCGGATGGCTACACCTTC
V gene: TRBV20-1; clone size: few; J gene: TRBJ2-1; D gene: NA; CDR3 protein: CSVPGPRLNEQFF; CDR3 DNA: TGCAGTGTCCCGGGACCCCGTTTGAATGAGCAGTTCTTC
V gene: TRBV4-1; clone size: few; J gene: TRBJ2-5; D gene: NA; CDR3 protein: CASSQALGNTWRRETQYF; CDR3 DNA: TGCGCCAGCAGCCAAGCCCTCGGGAACACCTGGAGGAGGGAGACCCAGTACTTC
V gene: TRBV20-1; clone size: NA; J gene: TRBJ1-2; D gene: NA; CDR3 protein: CSGAQIPINYGYTF; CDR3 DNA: TGCAGTGGGGCCCAGATTCCGATTAACTATGGCTACACCTTC
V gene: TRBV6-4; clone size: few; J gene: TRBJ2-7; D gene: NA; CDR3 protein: CASSRGDHEQYF; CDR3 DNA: TGTGCCAGCAGCAGGGGGGATCACGAGCAGTACTTC
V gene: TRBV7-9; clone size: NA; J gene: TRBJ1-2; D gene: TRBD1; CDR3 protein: CASSSVTGGFTYGYTF; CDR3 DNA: TGTGCCAGCAGCTCAGTTACAGGGGGCTTTACCTATGGCTACACCTTC
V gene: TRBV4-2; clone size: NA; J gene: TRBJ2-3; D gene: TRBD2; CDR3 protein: CASSPGLAGFSHTQYF; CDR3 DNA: TGTGCCAGCAGCCCGGGACTAGCGGGGTTTTCGCATACGCAGTATTTT
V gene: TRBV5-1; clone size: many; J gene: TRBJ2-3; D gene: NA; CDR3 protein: CASSLVAYTDTQYF; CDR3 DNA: TGCGCCAGCAGCTTGGTGGCCTACACAGATACGCAGTATTTT
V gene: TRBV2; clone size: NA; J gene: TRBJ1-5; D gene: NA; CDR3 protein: CASNADNQPQHF; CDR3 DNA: TGTGCCAGCAACGCAGATAATCAGCCCCAGCATTTT
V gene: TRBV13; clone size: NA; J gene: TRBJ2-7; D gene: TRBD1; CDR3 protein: CASSPGTGGANYEQYF; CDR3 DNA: TGTGCCAGCAGCCCAGGGACAGGGGGCGCAAACTACGAGCAGTACTTC
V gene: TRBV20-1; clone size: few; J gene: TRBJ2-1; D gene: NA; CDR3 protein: CSELGLNNEQFF; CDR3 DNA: TGCAGTGAATTGGGCCTCAACAATGAGCAGTTCTTC
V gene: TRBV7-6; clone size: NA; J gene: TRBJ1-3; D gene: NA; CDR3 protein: CASSEVPGNTIYF; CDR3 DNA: TGTGCCAGCAGCGAGGTCCCTGGAAACACCATATATTTT
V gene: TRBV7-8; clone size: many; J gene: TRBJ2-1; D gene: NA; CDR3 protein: CASSPRGPYNEQFF; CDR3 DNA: TGTGCCAGCAGCCCACGGGGTCCCTACAATGAGCAGTTCTTC
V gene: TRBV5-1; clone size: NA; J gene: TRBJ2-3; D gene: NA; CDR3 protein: CASSSYPGAMGSTDTQYF; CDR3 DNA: TGCGCCAGCAGCTCCTACCCCGGGGCAATGGGTAGCACAGATACGCAGTATTTT
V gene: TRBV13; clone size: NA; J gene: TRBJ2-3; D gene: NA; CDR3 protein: CASSLFPETDTQYF; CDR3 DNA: TGTGCCAGCAGCTTATTTCCCGAGACAGATACGCAGTATTTT
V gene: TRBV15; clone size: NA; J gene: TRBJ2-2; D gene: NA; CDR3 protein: CATKWQSNTGELFF; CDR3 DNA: TGTGCCACCAAGTGGCAGTCGAACACCGGGGAGCTGTTTTTT
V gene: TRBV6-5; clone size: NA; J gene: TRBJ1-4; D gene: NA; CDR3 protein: CASSYLGRAANEKLFF; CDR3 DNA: TGTGCCAGCAGTTACCTCGGTAGGGCAGCTAATGAAAAACTGTTTTTT
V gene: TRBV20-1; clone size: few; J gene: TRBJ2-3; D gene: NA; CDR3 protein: CSVHHRGAVTDTQYF; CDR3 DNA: TGCAGTGTTCACCATCGGGGGGCCGTCACAGATACGCAGTATTTT
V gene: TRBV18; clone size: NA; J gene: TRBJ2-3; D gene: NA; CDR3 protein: CASSPLYTIPGPGKGTDTQYF; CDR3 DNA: TGTGCCAGCTCACCCCTTTATACCATCCCGGGACCGGGGAAGGGGACAGATACGCAGTATTTT
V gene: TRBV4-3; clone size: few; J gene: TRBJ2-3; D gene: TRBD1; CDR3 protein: CASSQDRGQGQDTQYF; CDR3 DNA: TGCGCCAGCAGCCAAGATAGGGGACAGGGACAAGATACGCAGTATTTT
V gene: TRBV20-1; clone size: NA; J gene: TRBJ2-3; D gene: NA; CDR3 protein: CSAKEGTDTQYF; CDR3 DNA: TGCAGTGCTAAGGAGGGAACAGATACGCAGTATTTT
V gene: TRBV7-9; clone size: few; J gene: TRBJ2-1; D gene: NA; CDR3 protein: CASSPNPAAFGNEQFF; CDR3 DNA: TGTGCCAGCAGCCCCAACCCCGCGGCTTTCGGCAATGAGCAGTTCTTC